A single sample is the source of the 21 T cell receptor beta chains below, sequenced in a study of T cell responses to AZD1222 COVID-19 vaccine. Sequencing used immunoSEQ multiplex PCR; TCRdb keeps in-frame clones, though not all of them. The sample contains under 150,000 clones, approximately 90% of which appear only once. The source was peripheral blood, collected on day 0 of AZD1222 vaccination. Receptors originate from an adult in good health.

This chain connects TRBV7-9 to TRBJ1-1, with D maybe TRBD1 (5 bases). In germline, CDR1 is SEHNR, CDR2 FQNEAQ (reference sequence). The CDR3 is 14 residues long. With 2 bases removed from V and 4 bases from J, the gap between germline ends came to 11 bases. CDR3 amino acids: CASSLTQGSTEAFF. DNA for the CDR3: TGTGCCAGCAGCTTAACCCAGGGAAGCACTGAAGCTTTCTTT.

The chain uses TRBV9 and TRBJ2-2, with D possibly being TRBD2 (5 bases). With 3 bases removed from V and 6 bases from J, the gap between germline ends came to 12 bases. Germline-derived CDR1 and CDR2 are SGDLS and YYNGEE. The CDR3 sequence is 14 residues long. The CDR3 coding sequence is TGTGCCAGCAGCGGAGGGCAGTCGGCCGGGGAGCTGTTTTTT. Its translation is CASSGGQSAGELFF. The variable domain in full, with the rest retrieved from reference TRBV9 and TRBJ2-2, is DSGVTQTPKHLITATGQRVTLRCSPRSGDLSVYWYQQSLDQGLQFLIQYYNGEERAKGNILERFSAQQFPDLHSELNLSSLELGDSALYFCASSGGQSAGELFFGEGSRLTVL.

CDR3 sequence (DNA): TGTGCAAGTCGCTTAGCTAGGGACAGCTACGAGCAGTACTTC. Protein: CASRLARDSYEQYF. This sequence joins TRBV12-2 and TRBJ2-7; the table assigns TRBD1, which was not confirmed against the DNA. TRBV12-2 is flagged as a pseudogene. CDR3 size: 14 residues.

This chain uses TRBV27 with TRBJ1-1, with 9 bases fitting TRBD1. This CDR3 region has 16 residues. Germline CDR1 MNHEY, CDR2 SMNVEV (reference sequence). After removal of 4 bases from V and 7 bases from J, the junction contained 13 bases not matched to a gene. The CDR3 DNA is TGTGCCAGCAGTTCGGGACAGGGTGGGTCCTCCTTTGAAGCTTTCTTT. It specifies CASSSGQGGSSFEAFF.

The chain carries TRBV4-1 and TRBJ1-1; tentatively, D is TRBD1 (5 bases). Germline V gives CDR1 MGHRA, CDR2 YSYEKL. The V end was cut by 0 bases, the J end by 4 bases, with 9 bases between. There are 14 residues in the CDR3. The CDR3 DNA reads as TGCGCCAGCAGCCAAGATGGGGGGGGCACTGAAGCTTTCTTT. Translation gives CASSQDGGGTEAFF.

The chain employs TRBV30 and TRBJ1-1; D is undetermined. CDR3 length: 13 residues. Trimming pared 3 bases from V and 1 base from J, leaving 9 bases between. CDR1 GTSNPN and CDR2 SVGIG come from the germline V gene (reference sequence). The CDR3 DNA follows: TGTGCCTGGAGCCCCCGTGGGAACACTGAAGCTTTCTTT. Protein product: CAWSPRGNTEAFF.

The chain has TRBV10-1 and TRBJ2-1; 10 bases agree with TRBD2. CDR3 length: 16 amino acids. Germline V gives CDR1 WNHNN, CDR2 SYGVQD (reference sequence). J was trimmed by 7 bases and V by 2 bases; bases with no gene match: 8. The CDR3 coding sequence is TGCGCCAGCAGTGAGCTAGCGGGAGCGGGGGTGAATGAGCAGTTCTTC. It codes for CASSELAGAGVNEQFF.

The chain uses TRBV5-1 and TRBJ2-1; no firm D call. The germline V and J ends were trimmed by 0 bases and 12 bases, with 10 bases remaining between them. This CDR3 comprises 12 residues. Germline-derived CDR1 and CDR2 are SGHRS and YFSETQ. The CDR3 sequence: CASSLGVPRQFF. Here the CDR3 DNA reads TGCGCCAGCAGCTTGGGTGTCCCCCGGCAGTTCTTC.

This clone was seen a few times. Within the sample, other DNA sequences also encode this same CDR3. The DNA of the CDR3 is TGTGCCAGCTCACCGAAGGGCCCAGACGAGCAGTACTTC. Protein sequence: CASSPKGPDEQYF. This chain uses TRBV18 with TRBJ2-7; D not certain. Germline V lookup: CDR1 KGHSH, CDR2 LQKENI. This CDR3 region has 13 residues. Between the trimmed V and J ends, which lost 3 bases and 5 bases, there was a span of 11 bases.

This clone was seen only a few times. The chain employs TRBV10-1 and TRBJ1-1, with D unclear. CDR1 is WNHNN, CDR2 SYGVQD, per germline (reference sequence). The CDR3 sequence is 13 residues long. V was shortened by 4 bases and J by 5 bases, with 11 bases between the two germline ends. The CDR3 bases are TGCGCCAGCAGTGGTCTCGGTAGAACTGAAGCTTTCTTT. This encodes CASSGLGRTEAFF.

The table lists this clone with a count of one. J is TRBJ1-2 and V is TRBV2; 10 bases agree with TRBD1. The CDR3 consists of 14 residues. After removal of 6 bases from V and 4 bases from J, the junction contained 5 bases not matched to a gene. The V gene's germline CDR1 is SNHLY and CDR2 FYNNEI. The CDR3 sequence: CASRTRQGAYGYTF. The CDR3 DNA follows: TGTGCCAGCAGAACAAGACAGGGGGCCTATGGCTACACCTTC.

The chain couples TRBV19 to TRBJ2-7; TRBD2 matches 12 bases. Germline CDR1 is LNHDA and CDR2 is SQIVND (reference sequence). There are 15 residues in the CDR3. V lost 7 bases, J lost 7 bases, and 11 bases stayed unmatched. CDR3 loop: CASNGLAGGPGEQYF. The CDR3, as DNA: TGTGCCAGTAACGGCCTAGCGGGAGGGCCGGGAGAGCAGTACTTC.

The rearrangement links TRBV7-2 to TRBJ2-1, with a weak D call TRBD2 (5 bases). CDR1 and CDR2 (germline): SGHTA, FQGNSA. V was shortened by 6 bases and J by 12 bases, with 18 bases between the two germline ends. This CDR3 has 13 residues. This chain's CDR3 is CASSYSPGKPQFF. As DNA, the CDR3 is TGTGCCAGCAGTTATTCTCCGGGAAAACCGCAGTTCTTC.

The chain recombines TRBV6-4 with TRBJ1-1; D unclear. Germline loops: CDR1 MRHNA, CDR2 SNTAGT. The CDR3 is made up of 16 amino acids. Trimming pared 7 bases from V and 2 bases from J, leaving 20 bases between. This chain's CDR3 is CASIKDPSGANTEAFF. CDR3 nucleotides: TGTGCCAGCATTAAAGACCCTAGTGGAGCCAACACTGAAGCTTTCTTT.

The chain has TRBV5-1 and TRBJ2-1; 8 bases are shared with TRBD2. After removal of 4 bases from V and 2 bases from J, the junction contained 5 bases not matched to a gene. The germline gives CDR1 SGHRS, CDR2 YFSETQ. This CDR3 region has 15 residues. CDR3 bases: TGCGCCAGCAGCCCGGCGGGAGGTACCTACAATGAGCAGTTCTTC. It specifies CASSPAGGTYNEQFF.

V is TRBV14 and J is TRBJ1-2, with unresolved D. Germline CDR1 and CDR2: SGHDN and FVKESK. The CDR3 contains 14 residues. Trimming cost V 0 bases and J 1 base, with 6 bases left between them. CDR3 sequence (DNA): TGTGCCAGCAGCCAAGAGGAGGGTAACTATGGCTACACCTTC. Its protein is CASSQEEGNYGYTF.

The chain employs TRBV5-6 and TRBJ1-4; 11 positions match TRBD1. CDR3 length: 15 residues. Germline lookup yields CDR1 SGHDT and CDR2 YYEEEE. The J segment lost 7 bases and the V segment lost 4 bases, leaving 6 bases of the junction unmatched. The CDR3 coding sequence is TGTGCCAGCAGCCGTTGGGACAGGGGGGGTGAAAAACTGTTTTTT. Its translation: CASSRWDRGGEKLFF.

This chain links TRBV3-1 (or the pseudogene TRBV3-2) with TRBJ2-7; TRBD2 might be the D (5 bases). Germline values: CDR1 LGHDT, CDR2 YNNKEL (reference sequence). This CDR3 is 15 amino acids long. The germline V and J ends were trimmed by 0 bases and 2 bases, with 11 bases remaining between them. The CDR3 nucleotides are TGTGCCAGCAGCCAAGATCGAGGGCCAACCTACGAGCAGTACTTC. Translation: CASSQDRGPTYEQYF.

The chain uses TRBV28 and TRBJ2-7; 8 bases are shared with TRBD1. The CDR3 spans 13 residues. Losses at the gene ends were 7 bases for V and 4 bases for J; bases not matched to a gene: 6. Germline CDR1 is MDHEN and CDR2 is SYDVKM. This chain's CDR3 is CASTRDRPYEQYF. The CDR3 nucleotides are TGTGCCAGCACCCGGGACAGGCCATACGAGCAGTACTTC.

The chain carries TRBV6-5 and TRBJ1-5; no clear D. Germline V gives CDR1 MNHEY, CDR2 SVGAGI. This CDR3 has 14 residues. V was clipped by 5 bases and J by 10 bases, with 18 bases between them. CDR3 sequence: CASSHPASNTPQHF. The CDR3, as DNA: TGTGCCAGCAGTCACCCCGCCAGCAACACCCCCCAGCATTTT.

The rearrangement joins TRBV4-2 to TRBJ2-2; no reliable D call. Germline CDR1 is LGHNA and CDR2 is YNFKEQ. This CDR3 is built from 16 residues. V lost 3 bases and J lost 0, with 11 bases in between. Here the CDR3 reads CASSQGISANTGELFF. The CDR3 nucleotides are TGTGCCAGCAGCCAGGGTATCAGCGCGAACACCGGGGAGCTGTTTTTT.